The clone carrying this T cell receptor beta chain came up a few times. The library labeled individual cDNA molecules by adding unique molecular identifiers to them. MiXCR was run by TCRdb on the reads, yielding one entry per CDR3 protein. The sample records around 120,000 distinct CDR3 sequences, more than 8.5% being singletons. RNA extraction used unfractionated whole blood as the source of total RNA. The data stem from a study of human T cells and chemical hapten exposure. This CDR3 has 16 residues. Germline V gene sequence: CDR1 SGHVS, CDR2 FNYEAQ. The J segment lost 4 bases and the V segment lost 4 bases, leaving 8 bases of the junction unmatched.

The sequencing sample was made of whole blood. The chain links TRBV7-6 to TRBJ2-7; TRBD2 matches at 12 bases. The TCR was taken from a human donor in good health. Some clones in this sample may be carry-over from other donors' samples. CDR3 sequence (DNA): TGTGCCAGCAGCTCCCTAGCGGGAGGGGTCGGTTACGAGCAGTACTTC. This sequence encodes CASSSLAGGVGYEQYF.